These 27 T cell receptor beta chains were all obtained from the same sample, sequenced in a study of regulatory T cells in long-lasting Graves disease. As to time point: newly diagnosed GD, antithyroid drugs for less than 3 months. RNA isolated from PBMCs was used to make the TCR library. Construction of the TCR beta libraries employed iRepertoire HTBI primers in conjunction with Arm-PCR of CDR3 regions. TCRdb analysed the multiplex PCR reads with MiXCR anew, one entry per CDR3 protein. The table lists a few hundred thousand distinct CDR3 sequences, approximately 13% of them singletons, with over 7.5% in the top ten. These data are also associated with another study on T cells in Graves' hyperthyroidism and ophthalmopathy.

Source: peripheral blood mononuclear cells (PBMCs), taken at new diagnosis, from a patient treated with antithyroid drugs. Receptors originate from a man aged 25 to 45 with Graves disease.

This clonotype was observed many times. CDR3 residues: CASSDVITGFRSDEQYF. The CDR3 DNA reads as TGTGCCAGCAGTGACGTAATTACAGGGTTTAGGAGCGACGAGCAGTACTTC. The chain is built from TRBV2 and TRBJ2-7; possible D gene TRBD1, 6 bases. The ends were cut back, 3 bases at V and 5 bases at J, with 23 bases in the middle. The CDR3 consists of 17 residues. The germline gives CDR1 SNHLY, CDR2 FYNNEI. Full variable domain (rest looked up from reference TRBV2 and TRBJ2-7): EPEVTQTPSHQVTQMGQEVILRCVPISNHLYFYWYRQILGQKVEFLVSFYNNEISEKSEIFDDQFSVERPDGSNFTLKIRSTKLEDSAMYFCASSDVITGFRSDEQYFGPGTRLTVT.

This clonotype was seen many times. V usage is TRBV7-8 and J usage is TRBJ2-1, with 10 bases aligning to TRBD2. V was clipped by 5 bases and J by 2 bases; unmatched bases: 9. Germline assignment: CDR1 SGHVS and CDR2 FQNEAQ. This CDR3 comprises 17 residues. CDR3 DNA sequence: TGTGCCAGCAGCCCCACCATAGCGGGGGGCCCCTACAATGAGCAGTTCTTC. As protein: CASSPTIAGGPYNEQFF.

The sample holds many counts of this clonotype. The chain is built from TRBV12-3 or TRBV12-4 and TRBJ2-1; D not resolved. The CDR3 has 12 residues. The V end lost 1 base, the J end lost 9 bases, and 7 bases lay between the germline ends. CDR3 region: CASSLVAIEQFF. DNA for the CDR3: TGTGCCAGCAGTTTAGTGGCAATTGAGCAGTTCTTC.

This rearrangement joins TRBV7-9 to TRBJ2-7; 9 nucleotides align to TRBD1. Germline trimming cut 5 bases from V and 1 base from J; bases unmatched to any gene: 9. CDR1 and CDR2 (germline): SEHNR, FQNEAQ (reference sequence). The CDR3 runs 16 residues. CDR3 bases: TGTGCCAGCAGCCGAGGGGGACAGGGCAAGTCCTACGAGCAGTACTTC. Its translation is CASSRGGQGKSYEQYF.

This clonotype came up many times. The chain employs TRBV20-1 and TRBJ2-7; TRBD2 aligns across 8 bases. Germline-derived CDR1 and CDR2 are DFQATT and SNEGSKA (reference sequence). This CDR3 is built from 15 residues. J was trimmed by 1 base and V by 0 bases; bases with no gene match: 5. The CDR3, as DNA: TGCAGTGCTAGAGATAGCACTAGCGGTTCCTACGAGCAGTACTTC. It specifies CSARDSTSGSYEQYF.

This clonotype has only one observation. The chain uses TRBV4-1 and TRBJ1-3; D ambiguous. V lost 2 bases to trimming and J lost 0 bases, with 14 bases between them. The CDR3 loop spans 17 amino acids. Germline V gives CDR1 MGHRA, CDR2 YSYEKL. For the CDR3, the DNA is TGCGCCAGCAGCCAATTGCCGGGAGCCTTCTCTGGAAACACCATATATTTT. Its protein is CASSQLPGAFSGNTIYF.

The table lists this clonotype with many counts. The CDR3 region is CASSLVGSETQYF. CDR3 coding DNA: TGTGCCAGCAGCTTGGTCGGCAGTGAGACCCAGTACTTC. V and J are TRBV7-9 and TRBJ2-5; no firm D call. The germline CDR1 and CDR2 sequences are SEHNR and FQNEAQ (reference sequence). Trimming stripped 3 bases from V and 5 bases from J, with 10 bases between. The CDR3 has 13 residues.

This clonotype was observed at least ten times. This rearrangement joins TRBV28 to TRBJ2-6; D remains unclear. Trimming shortened V by 8 bases and J by 4 bases, and 12 bases separated the two germline ends. The V gene's germline CDR1 is MDHEN and CDR2 SYDVKM. CDR3 length equals 14 residues. CDR3 coding DNA: TGTGCCAGCGCCGTCAGGAGAGGGGCCAACGTCCTGACTTTC. This sequence encodes CASAVRRGANVLTF.

This clonotype was seen many times. V usage is TRBV27 and J usage is TRBJ1-2, with D perhaps TRBD1 (6 bases). Germline CDR1 and CDR2: MNHEY and SMNVEV (reference sequence). V lost 3 bases, J lost 6 bases, and 11 bases lay in between. This CDR3 is built from 13 residues. The CDR3 spells CASSLARGHGYTF. CDR3 DNA sequence: TGTGCCAGCAGTTTGGCCCGGGGGCATGGCTACACCTTC.

The V and J genes are TRBV7-9 and TRBJ2-1; TRBD2 matches 8 bases. V shed 6 bases and J 6 bases; nucleotides not matched to a gene: 7. Germline V lookup: CDR1 SEHNR, CDR2 FQNEAQ (reference sequence). CDR3 size: 14 residues. The DNA for the CDR3 is TGTGCCAGCAGGGGTCGGGAGGGCCCCAATGAGCAGTTCTTC. Translating gives CASRGREGPNEQFF.

This clonotype occurred many times. The rearrangement links TRBV27 to TRBJ1-2; a weak D match, TRBD1 (5 bases). V shed 8 bases and J shed 8 bases, with 18 bases lying between them. CDR3 length: 13 residues. In germline, CDR1 is MNHEY, CDR2 SMNVEV (reference sequence). The CDR3 loop is CASGYEGLGGYTF. CDR3 nucleotide sequence: TGTGCCAGCGGCTACGAGGGGCTCGGGGGCTACACCTTC.

This clonotype has a count of ten or more. The chain joins TRBV29-1 to TRBJ1-4, with TRBD1 identical over 9 bases. V dropped 4 bases and J dropped 5; count of bases not matched to a gene: 8. The CDR3 is 15 amino acids. Germline lookup yields CDR1 SQVTM and CDR2 ANQGSEA. The CDR3 reads CSVGVADRGNEKLFF. CDR3 bases: TGCAGCGTTGGGGTAGCGGACAGGGGAAATGAAAAACTGTTTTTT.

The chain employs TRBV19 and TRBJ1-5; D is undetermined. There are 12 residues in the CDR3. Germline lookup yields CDR1 LNHDA and CDR2 SQIVND (reference sequence). V lost 5 bases and J lost 6, with 8 bases in between. This chain's CDR3 is CASSPLSQPQHF. As DNA, the CDR3 is TGTGCCAGTAGTCCTCTAAGTCAGCCCCAGCATTTT.

In its sample, this clonotype was seen many times. The rearrangement uses TRBV5-1 and TRBJ2-7; TRBD1 aligns across 9 bases. Germline loops: CDR1 SGHRS, CDR2 YFSETQ. The CDR3 consists of 16 residues. Germline trimming cut 0 bases from V and 1 base from J; bases unmatched to any gene: 5. The DNA for the CDR3 is TGCGCCAGCAGCTTGGTAACCGGGACAGGGTCCTACGAGCAGTACTTC. Residues: CASSLVTGTGSYEQYF.

The V call is TRBV12-3 or TRBV12-4, the J call TRBJ1-2; perhaps TRBD1 as D (5 bases). The CDR3 is 13 amino acids. V was trimmed by 3 bases and J by 9 bases, leaving 14 bases between them. CDR3 DNA: TGTGCCAGCAGTTTGGGGGGGGGAGGTAGCTACACCTTC. It yields the protein CASSLGGGGSYTF.

V is TRBV2 and J is TRBJ1-4; D remains unclear. CDR3 length equals 13 residues. The V end lost 5 bases, the J end lost 10 bases, and 14 bases lay between the germline ends. Germline lookup yields CDR1 SNHLY and CDR2 FYNNEI. Here the CDR3 DNA reads TGTGCCAGCAGTCCTCGGGAGCTGGGAAAACTGTTTTTT. Residues: CASSPRELGKLFF. Full variable domain (remainder filled in from reference TRBV2 and TRBJ1-4): EPEVTQTPSHQVTQMGQEVILRCVPISNHLYFYWYRQILGQKVEFLVSFYNNEISEKSEIFDDQFSVERPDGSNFTLKIRSTKLEDSAMYFCASSPRELGKLFFGSGTQLSVL.

The table lists this clonotype with many counts. The rearrangement links TRBV2 to TRBJ2-5; TRBD1 matches 8 bases. The germline CDR1 and CDR2 sequences are SNHLY and FYNNEI. This CDR3 has 14 amino acids. Losses at the gene ends were 7 bases for V and 4 bases for J; bases not matched to a gene: 8. CDR3 in DNA: TGTGCCAGCACCCGACAGGGGAGTCCAGAGACCCAGTACTTC. Protein sequence: CASTRQGSPETQYF.

V and J are TRBV12-5 and TRBJ2-1; TRBD2 matches 13 bases. The CDR3 has 17 amino acids. Germline V CDR1 and CDR2: LGHNT, FRNRAP. J gave up 5 bases and V 5 bases, and 9 bases lay outside the gene matches. CDR3 in DNA: TGTGCTAGTGGTCCCTTGTGGACTAGCGGGAGTGACAATGAGCAGTTCTTC. Translation: CASGPLWTSGSDNEQFF.

V is TRBV5-1 and J is TRBJ1-2; D unclear. Germline CDR1 reads SGHRS; CDR2 reads YFSETQ. V was cut by 1 base and J by 0 bases, with 10 bases left in between. The CDR3 totals 15 residues. CDR3 in amino acids: CASSLPAPTNYGYTF. In nucleotides, the CDR3 is TGCGCCAGCAGCTTGCCGGCGCCTACTAACTATGGCTACACCTTC.

This clonotype was detected many times. V gene TRBV11-1 combines with J gene TRBJ2-7; 9 bases match TRBD2. Germline CDR1 reads SGHAT; CDR2 reads FQDESV (reference sequence). The CDR3 is 15 amino acids. J was trimmed by 3 bases and V by 4 bases; bases with no gene match: 7. In DNA, the CDR3 is TGTGCCAGCAGCTCGCGCTCTAGCGGGGTCTACGAGCAGTACTTC. As protein: CASSSRSSGVYEQYF.

This clonotype was recorded at least ten times. The chain employs TRBV7-9 and TRBJ2-1, with D possibly being TRBD2 (6 bases). The CDR3 contains 15 residues. Germline CDR1 and CDR2: SEHNR and FQNEAQ (reference sequence). V lost 2 bases to trimming and J lost 6 bases, with 14 bases between them. The DNA for the CDR3 is TGTGCCAGCAGCTTACACGGGAGTGGGATCAATGAGCAGTTCTTC. Encoded protein: CASSLHGSGINEQFF.

At least ten counts were recorded for this clonotype. V is TRBV29-1 and J is TRBJ1-1, with unresolved D. The CDR3 sequence is 13 residues long. Per germline, CDR1 SQVTM and CDR2 ANQGSEA. The V and J ends lost 2 bases and 4 bases respectively, with 11 bases between them. The chain's CDR3 is CSVETTSGTEAFF. The CDR3 DNA reads as TGCAGCGTTGAAACAACCTCCGGCACTGAAGCTTTCTTT.

This clonotype occurred many times. This chain uses TRBV10-3 with TRBJ1-6; 8 bases are shared with TRBD1. This CDR3 has 15 residues. In germline, CDR1 is ENHRY, CDR2 SYGVKD. After removal of 10 bases from V and 10 bases from J, the junction contained 15 bases not matched to a gene. The CDR3 nucleotides read TGTGCCACCCGAATACAGGGGGAGGCGGGCTCACCCCTCCACTTT. Amino acids: CATRIQGEAGSPLHF.

In its sample, this clonotype was seen many times. V usage is TRBV29-1 and J usage is TRBJ2-7; D could derive from TRBD1 or TRBD2 (5 bases each). The CDR3 runs 12 residues. Trimming left V 4 bases short and J 5 bases short, with 12 bases between. CDR1 and CDR2 from the germline V gene are SQVTM and ANQGSEA. The chain's CDR3 is CSVGDGRDEQYF. CDR3 coding DNA: TGCAGCGTTGGGGACGGACGTGACGAGCAGTACTTC.

The table lists this clonotype with many counts. The chain recombines TRBV20-1 with TRBJ2-1; TRBD2 is a possible D gene (7 bases). V lost 5 bases and J 1 base, leaving 18 bases between the germline ends. Germline CDR1 DFQATT, CDR2 SNEGSKA (reference sequence). The CDR3 consists of 16 residues. The CDR3 nucleotides read TGCAGTGCTCTAGCTATTGCGGGGGCTTCCTACAATGAGCAGTTCTTC. Translating it yields CSALAIAGASYNEQFF.

The chain carries TRBV6-5 and TRBJ1-2; 9 bases fit TRBD1. V shed 2 bases, J shed 5 bases, and the junction held 6 bases outside the gene matches. Germline lookup yields CDR1 MNHEY and CDR2 SVGAGI. CDR3 length equals 15 residues. The CDR3 sequence: CASSYGTGNIYGYTF. The DNA for the CDR3 is TGTGCCAGCAGTTACGGGACAGGGAATATTTATGGCTACACCTTC.

This clonotype was detected ten times or more. This rearrangement joins TRBV10-3 to TRBJ2-7; no definite D call. V was shortened by 2 bases and J by 3 bases, with 8 bases between the two germline ends. This CDR3 contains 13 residues. Per the germline V gene, CDR1 is ENHRY and CDR2 is SYGVKD. The CDR3 protein is CAISERTFYEQYF. DNA for the CDR3: TGTGCCATCAGTGAGAGGACCTTCTACGAGCAGTACTTC.